Each of the 29 T cell receptor beta chains below was sequenced from the same sample in a study of blood T cells in healthy people across ages. A sample-barcoded 5' primer and a J-beta primer mix were used in a second PCR of roughly 7 to 11 cycles. TCRdb re-analysed the 5' RACE reads in MiXCR, keeping a single row per CDR3 protein. This table holds 720,000 or so distinct CDR3 sequences, 35% to 50% found once. The specimen sequenced was blood. The source of these receptors is a man aged 80 or over in good health.

CDR3 sequence: CASSLTGGNYGYTF. The CDR3 DNA follows: TGCGCCAGCAGCTTGACGGGAGGGAACTATGGCTACACCTTC. The chain has TRBV5-1 and TRBJ1-2; no reliable D call. Trimming stripped 1 base from V and 2 bases from J, with 9 bases between. In germline, CDR1 is SGHRS, CDR2 YFSETQ. This CDR3 has 14 residues.

This clonotype was seen only a few times. J is TRBJ2-5 and V is TRBV4-3; D might be TRBD1 or TRBD2, each matching 5 bases. Trimming took off 4 bases at V and 4 bases at J, with 13 bases between the two ends. The CDR3 is made up of 14 amino acids. CDR1 is LGHNA, CDR2 YSLEER, per germline. The CDR3 DNA reads TGCGCCAGCAGCCGAAAACTTGGGGGAGAGACCCAGTACTTC. Translation gives CASSRKLGGETQYF.

About this clonotype: At one end the junction does not follow the germline gene, possibly because of a read error. The chain links TRBV6-2 or TRBV6-3 to TRBJ2-7; D could derive from TRBD1 or TRBD2 (5 bases each). Per germline, CDR1 MNHEY and CDR2 SVGEGT. CDR3 length: 14 amino acids. The CDR3 reads CASSPAWGMYERYF. CDR3 coding DNA: TGTGCCAGCAGCCCCGCGTGGGGGATGTACGAGCGGTACTTC.

The chain carries TRBV20-1 and TRBJ2-1, with D perhaps being TRBD1 or TRBD2 (6 bases each). The germline gives CDR1 DFQATT, CDR2 SNEGSKA (reference sequence). Trimming took 2 bases from V and 4 from J, leaving 12 bases between them. There are 14 residues in the CDR3. The chain's CDR3 is CSARKGGPYNEQFF. CDR3 coding DNA: TGCAGTGCTAGAAAGGGGGGTCCATACAATGAGCAGTTCTTC.

This chain joins TRBV12-3 or TRBV12-4 and TRBJ2-7; 11 bases are a match to TRBD2. CDR3 length equals 17 residues. With 5 bases clipped from V and 2 bases from J, the junction kept 11 bases outside the gene matches. CDR3 sequence reads: CASSPGLGTSGAYEQYF. In DNA, the CDR3 is TGTGCCAGCAGTCCAGGTCTCGGGACTAGCGGAGCCTACGAGCAGTACTTC.

The chain uses TRBV6-2 or TRBV6-3 and TRBJ2-5, with D perhaps being TRBD1 or TRBD2 (5 bases each). The CDR3 is made up of 15 amino acids. Trimming shortened V by 10 bases and J by 0 bases, and 18 bases separated the two germline ends. The V gene's germline CDR1 is MNHEY and CDR2 SVGEGT. The CDR3 is CANTRRGNYQETQYF. CDR3 DNA: TGTGCCAACACCAGACGGGGCAATTACCAAGAGACCCAGTACTTC.

This clonotype was detected once. The gene calls are TRBV20-1 and TRBJ1-1; 7 bases map to TRBD1. With 2 bases clipped from V and 1 base from J, the junction kept 7 bases outside the gene matches. This CDR3 contains 15 residues. CDR1 is DFQATT and CDR2 is SNEGSKA in the germline V gene (reference sequence). The CDR3 DNA is TGCAGTGCTAGATCAGGGGGTCTCCCGAACACTGAAGCTTTCTTT. The encoded protein is CSARSGGLPNTEAFF.

This clonotype has a handful of counts. The genes are TRBV28 and TRBJ2-5; D possibly corresponds to TRBD2 (5 bases). Germline CDR1 and CDR2: MDHEN and SYDVKM. The V end was cut by 8 bases, the J end by 3 bases, with 13 bases between. The CDR3 spans 13 residues. CDR3 in DNA: TGTGCCAGCGCTAGCCCCGGGAAAGAGACCCAGTACTTC. The encoded protein is CASASPGKETQYF.

V and J are TRBV20-1 and TRBJ1-2, with D maybe TRBD1 (5 bases). The germline gives CDR1 DFQATT, CDR2 SNEGSKA (reference sequence). This CDR3 comprises 12 residues. Trimming took off 5 bases at V and 4 bases at J, with 11 bases between the two ends. The CDR3 here is CSAPDSLYGYTF. Here the CDR3 DNA reads TGCAGTGCTCCAGACAGCCTCTATGGCTACACCTTC.

This clonotype showed up just a few times. The chain joins TRBV6-6 to TRBJ2-3; 7 bases match TRBD1. This CDR3 contains 17 residues. J gave up 0 bases and V 2 bases, and 8 bases lay outside the gene matches. Per germline, CDR1 MNHNY and CDR2 SVGAGI (reference sequence). The CDR3 loop reads CASSYTGQPTSTDTQYF. CDR3 DNA: TGTGCCAGCAGTTACACGGGACAGCCCACTAGCACAGATACGCAGTATTTT.

Details on this clonotype: A much larger clone differs from this one at a single base, so this may be a read error. The CDR3 carries no conserved terminal phenylalanine or tryptophan, so it likely arises from a read error. The chain is built from TRBV29-1 and TRBJ2-5, with 7 positions matching TRBD1. CDR3 length: 13 amino acids. Unmatched junction bases numbered 6, after V lost 6 bases and J lost 2 bases. Germline assignment: CDR1 SQVTM and CDR2 ANQGSEA. CDR3 sequence: CSVHRQGQETQYS. Written as DNA, the CDR3 is TGCAGCGTGCACCGACAGGGTCAAGAGACCCAGTACTCC.

This clonotype was seen a few times. The CDR3 protein is CASSLNGGKETQYF. As DNA, the CDR3 is TGCGCCAGCAGCTTGAATGGGGGTAAAGAGACCCAGTACTTC. This chain joins TRBV5-1 and TRBJ2-5; D tentatively reads TRBD1 or TRBD2 (5 bases each). CDR3 size: 14 residues. Trimming stripped 1 base from V and 3 bases from J, with 10 bases between. CDR1 and CDR2 from the germline V gene are SGHRS and YFSETQ.

The table lists this clonotype with a count of one. The chain couples TRBV5-1 to TRBJ2-1; the D is unclear. V lost 0 bases to trimming and J lost 11 bases, with 12 bases between them. CDR1 is SGHRS and CDR2 is YFSETQ in the germline V gene. CDR3 length: 13 residues. CDR3 sequence: CASSLEVTAQQFF. In DNA, the CDR3 is TGCGCCAGCAGCTTGGAGGTTACAGCACAGCAGTTCTTC.

Concerning this clonotype itself: The DNA is left out, because the CDR3 cannot be placed on it with certainty; the CDR3 is given as TCRdb lists it. V usage is TRBV21-1 and J usage is TRBJ2-7; TRBD1 was called by the table and not checked on the DNA. TRBV21-1 is described as a pseudogene. The CDR3 comprises 12 residues, both ends counted. The CDR3 here is CATVGSGNIQYF.

This clonotype was counted a few times. V usage is TRBV12-3 or TRBV12-4 and J usage is TRBJ2-7, with D maybe TRBD1 (7 bases). Trimming cost V 6 bases and J 3 bases, with 15 bases left between them. CDR3 size: 14 residues. CDR3 in DNA: TGTGCCAGCAGCTACAGGGGTAGCGGCTACGAGCAGTACTTC. This translates into CASSYRGSGYEQYF.

This clonotype was detected only a few times. The junction does not match germline at one end; this may be a read error. The chain recombines TRBV7-7 with TRBJ2-1, with D uncertain. Germline V gene data show CDR1 as SSHAT and CDR2 as FNYEAQ (reference sequence). The CDR3 consists of 14 residues. The CDR3 here is CASSPQIDYNEQFF. CDR3 in DNA: TGTGCTAGCAGCCCACAAATAGACTACAATGAGCAGTTCTTC.

In its sample, this clonotype was seen many times. The junction shows a germline mismatch at one end, possibly a read error. This rearrangement joins TRBV11-2 to TRBJ2-4, with D maybe TRBD2 (6 bases). Germline CDR1 and CDR2: SGHAT and FQNNGV. The CDR3 is made up of 16 amino acids. The CDR3 bases are TGCGCCAGCAGCTTGGTGGGGGGACTAGCCAAAAACATTCAGTACTTC. The encoded protein is CASSLVGGLAKNIQYF.

This clonotype was found many times. The V call is TRBV20-1, the J call TRBJ2-1, with 12 bases matching TRBD2. The CDR3 is 16 amino acids. V lost 5 bases to trimming and J lost 7 bases; unmatched junction nucleotides: 12. Germline V CDR1 and CDR2: DFQATT, SNEGSKA (reference sequence). This chain's CDR3 is CSADRLAGVDQNEQFF. The CDR3 region has the DNA TGCAGTGCTGACCGACTAGCGGGAGTGGACCAGAATGAGCAGTTCTTC.

The rearrangement joins TRBV7-9 to TRBJ2-1; D not resolved. Germline V lookup: CDR1 SEHNR, CDR2 FQNEAQ (reference sequence). The germline V and J ends were trimmed by 7 bases and 5 bases, with 15 bases remaining between them. The CDR3 extends over 14 amino acids. CDR3 coding DNA: TGTGCCAGCACCACCCTTTCTGCGGACAATGAGCAGTTCTTC. Its protein is CASTTLSADNEQFF.

Only a few counts were recorded for this clonotype. J is TRBJ2-5 and V is TRBV25-1; D may correspond to TRBD1 or TRBD2 (5 bases each). V lost 4 bases and J lost 5, with 11 bases in between. Germline V gene sequence: CDR1 MGHDK, CDR2 SYGVNS. The CDR3 loop spans 13 amino acids. CDR3 nucleotide sequence: TGTGCCAGCAGTGCAGGGTGGGGGGAGACCCAGTACTTC. Its translation: CASSAGWGETQYF.

This chain joins TRBV6-2 or TRBV6-3 and TRBJ1-2; D is unclear. The V gene lost 4 bases and the J gene lost 4 bases, with 10 bases spanning the gap. CDR1 and CDR2 from the germline V gene are MNHEY and SVGEGT. There are 13 residues in the CDR3. The CDR3 protein is CASSSGRIYGYTF. CDR3 bases: TGTGCCAGCAGTTCTGGTCGAATCTATGGCTACACCTTC.

On this clonotype itself: Germline is not matched at one junction end, which may reflect a read error. This chain uses TRBV20-1 with TRBJ2-3; tentatively, D is TRBD2 (6 bases). The end of the DNA is better explained by TRBJ2-1, so the J call may be wrong. The germline gives CDR1 DFQATT, CDR2 SNEGSKA (reference sequence). The CDR3 is made up of 14 amino acids. The CDR3 protein is CSARRDSAPNGQFF. In nucleotides, the CDR3 is TGCAGTGCTAGACGGGACTCCGCGCCCAATGGGCAGTTCTTC.

There are a few counts of this clonotype. The chain is built from TRBV6-1 and TRBJ2-3; D unclear. The CDR3 runs to 16 residues. CDR1 and CDR2 (germline): MNHNS, SASEGT. The ends were cut back, 5 bases at V and 1 base at J, with 16 bases in the middle. The CDR3 is CASSTRVVQGTDTQYF. Written as DNA, the CDR3 is TGTGCCAGCAGTACCCGGGTAGTTCAGGGCACAGATACGCAGTATTTT.

The chain carries TRBV12-3 or TRBV12-4 and TRBJ2-1; 12 nucleotides match TRBD1. The V and J ends lost 7 bases and 9 bases, in that order; junction bases with no gene match: 7. The CDR3 loop spans 14 amino acids. The CDR3 loop is CASTSGTGGSEQFF. The CDR3 region has the DNA TGTGCCAGCACCTCCGGGACAGGGGGCAGTGAGCAGTTCTTC.

The gene calls are TRBV5-1 and TRBJ2-3, with 11 bases fitting TRBD2. The CDR3 has 14 amino acids. V trimming: 6 bases; J trimming: 3 bases; junction bases outside the gene matches: 3. Looked up from germline, CDR1 is SGHRS and CDR2 is YFSETQ. Here the CDR3 reads CASTTSGDTDTQYF. The CDR3 region has the DNA TGCGCCAGCACGACTAGCGGGGATACAGATACGCAGTATTTT.

This clonotype was seen a single time. This chain uses TRBV9 with TRBJ1-5, with a weak D call TRBD1 (6 bases). V gave up 3 bases and J gave up 6 bases, with 13 bases separating them. The CDR3 extends over 14 amino acids. The germline V gene has CDR1 SGDLS and CDR2 YYNGEE. The DNA of the CDR3 is TGTGCCAGCAGCGCCGGGGGGGGCAGTCAGCCCCAGCATTTT. It is translated as CASSAGGGSQPQHF.

The V call is TRBV6-2 or TRBV6-3, the J call TRBJ2-1; TRBD2 might be the D (5 bases). Trimming shortened V by 2 bases and J by 4 bases, and 6 bases separated the two germline ends. CDR1 and CDR2 (germline): MNHEY, SVGEGT. This CDR3 is built from 13 residues. The CDR3 DNA is TGTGCCAGCAGTTACGGGGAGTACAATGAGCAGTTCTTC. It is translated as CASSYGEYNEQFF.

This clonotype was found a few times. J is TRBJ2-7 and V is TRBV7-2; unclear D gene. Germline V gene lookup returns CDR1 SGHTA and CDR2 FQGNSA. V was shortened by 5 bases and J by 6 bases, with 11 bases between the two germline ends. This CDR3 contains 12 residues. CDR3 nucleotide sequence: TGTGCCAGCAGCCCGGAGTGGGGCGAGCAGTACTTC. Translation: CASSPEWGEQYF.

This clonotype was counted between two and nine times. The chain recombines TRBV7-2 with TRBJ2-7; D is possibly TRBD2 (6 bases). CDR1 SGHTA and CDR2 FQGNSA come from the germline V gene. The V end was cut by 1 base, the J end by 6 bases, with 16 bases between. This CDR3 has 15 residues. The CDR3 DNA is TGTGCCAGCAGCTTAGTCGGCGGGGTTCGGAGCGAGCAGTACTTC. It codes for CASSLVGGVRSEQYF.